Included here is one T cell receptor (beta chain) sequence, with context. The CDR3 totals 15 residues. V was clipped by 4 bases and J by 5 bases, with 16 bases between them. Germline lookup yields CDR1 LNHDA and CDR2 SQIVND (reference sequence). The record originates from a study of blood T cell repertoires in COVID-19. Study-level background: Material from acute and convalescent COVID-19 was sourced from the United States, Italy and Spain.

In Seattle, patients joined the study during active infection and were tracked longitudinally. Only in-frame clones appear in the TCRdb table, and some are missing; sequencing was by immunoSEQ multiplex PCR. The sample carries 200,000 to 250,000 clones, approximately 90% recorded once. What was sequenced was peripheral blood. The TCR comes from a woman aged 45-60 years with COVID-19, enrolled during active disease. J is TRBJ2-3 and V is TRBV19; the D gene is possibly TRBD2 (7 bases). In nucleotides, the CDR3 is TGTGCCAGTAGTACAGGGGTTCGGGGGGTAGATACGCAGTATTTT. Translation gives CASSTGVRGVDTQYF. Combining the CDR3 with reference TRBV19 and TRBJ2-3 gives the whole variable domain DGGITQSPKYLFRKEGQNVTLSCEQNLNHDAMYWYRQDPGQGLRLIYYSQIVNDFQKGDIAEGYSVSREKKESFPLTVTSAQKNPTAFYLCASSTGVRGVDTQYFGPGTRLTVL.